This TCR beta chain derives from a study of blood T cell repertoires in COVID-19 (dated by TCRdb to the early 2020s). Broadly, across the study: The collaborator samples originated in the United States, Italy and Spain and spanned the acute and convalescent phases of COVID-19. A de-identified subject ID, COVID-19 status, age in years and sex were almost always included in the sample metadata. The material from the prospective study consisted of cDNA or gDNA derived from T cells, B-cell-depleted T cells, or PBMCs. The repertoires were released in a freely available public database intended as a resource for research on the immune response to SARS-CoV-2. Where available, HLA class I and class II types were taken from metadata supplied by the sample provider and were not determined by assay-based typing. The dataset comprised deeply sampled blood TCRbeta repertoires from subjects exposed to, actively infected with, or recovered from COVID-19. The samples were drawn from the first 160 participants of the ongoing ImmuneRACE study and from 950 to 1,500 subjects provided by 6 global collaborators.

Reading the germline V gene (reference sequence) gives CDR1 SEHNR and CDR2 FQNEAQ. V lost 2 bases and J lost 1 base, and the count of bases not matched to a germline gene is 8. Inclusive of the bounding cysteine and phenylalanine, the CDR3 is 18 residues long. The CDR3 DNA has 54 bases and is translated from base 1. The immunoSEQ Assay, a bias-controlled multiplex PCR, was used to amplify TCRbeta CDR3 regions from genomic DNA. In the authors' own workflow: Nucleated cell counts per sample were estimated from amplification of reference gene primers within the assay. Sequence reads were collapsed and filtered to measure the absolute abundance of every unique TCRbeta CDR3 rearrangement. For each sample, productive Simpson clonality was calculated as the square root of Simpson's diversity index across productive rearrangements. TCRdb carries this immuneACCESS record with in-frame sequences only. Its versions omit some clonotypes, under half of them owing to an unresolved V gene in the studies checked, with the rest unexplained. Clone size and the V and J calls come from that table; the DNA yielded D and trimming. The sample table holds tens of thousands of clones, of which around 77% were seen once. In total, the top ten clones hold approximately 2.1% of the sample.

On this clone itself: It lacks a known antigen. One base away there is no much larger clone; base qualities are not given.

The paper as a whole reports these results and caveats: Clinical and demographic metadata were provided uncurated, with the amount varying by source and participant.

One collaborating source in Seattle enrolled patients while the patients were actively infected and followed the patients over time throughout the course of disease. Collaborating institutions collected whole blood in K2EDTA tubes following their own protocols. Collaborator samples were shipped for TCRbeta analysis as frozen whole blood, isolated PBMCs, or DNA extracted from either sample type. The sequenced sample was peripheral blood. Recombination linked TRBV7-9 to TRBJ2-1; 10 of the junction bases match TRBD2. The TCR originated in a man between 70 and 80 years old with COVID-19, enrolled during active disease. The CDR3 loop reads CASSLRLAGVNSYNEQFF. The DNA sequence is TGTGCCAGCAGCTTACGACTAGCGGGCGTCAATTCCTACAATGAGCAGTTCTTC.